The source of this T cell receptor beta chain is a study of CD8+ T cells in alopecia areata. As for the study in general: The drug, oral tofacitinib, was given to treated patients at 5 to 10 mg twice daily. Disease severity was quantified as SALT score of affected scalp area.

This clone was counted once. Its antigen is not identified. Study-wide findings and caveats: For lesional scalp, especially alopecia totalis/universalis, clonality was higher than in normal scalp.

The treatment here: oral pan-JAK inhibitor, 5-10 mg twice daily. CDR3 length: 15 amino acids. CDR1 is MGHRA and CDR2 is YSYEKL in the germline V gene. V shed 5 bases and J 2 bases; nucleotides not matched to a gene: 5. Extracted RNA was reverse transcribed, and the resulting cDNA served as sequencing template. Data came from immunoSEQ multiplex PCR; TCRdb stores just in-frame clones and leaves some out. The sample has more than 95,000 clones, approximately 60% seen once. The source material was CD4+ T cells sorted from blood, sampled at week 4, from a patient treated with tofacitinib. The source is a human donor with alopecia areata. The rearrangement uses TRBV4-1 and TRBJ1-5; 8 bases match TRBD1. CDR3 sequence reads: CASSKPGGRNQPQHF. CDR3 DNA sequence: TGCGCCAGCAGCAAACCAGGGGGCCGCAATCAGCCCCAGCATTTT.